The 30 T cell receptor beta chains in this list originate from one sample, sequenced in a study of beta chain features in type 1 diabetes. The investigators reverse transcribed all of the isolated RNA, so they sequenced expressed TCRB transcripts. This table comes from immunoSEQ multiplex PCR, and its TCRdb copy is limited to in-frame clones, with some not included. The profile covers roughly 500,000 clones, with approximately 31% appearing a single time and roughly 0.06% taken by the ten largest. The sample consisted of naive CD4+ T cells from blood. The receptors shown here come from a man aged 18 to 29 in good health.

The chain links TRBV5-1 to TRBJ2-7, with 9 bases that match TRBD1. V shed 2 bases and J 4 bases; nucleotides not matched to a gene: 4. Germline V gives CDR1 SGHRS, CDR2 YFSETQ. This CDR3 has 14 amino acids. The CDR3 spells CASSLQTGGYEQYF. As DNA, the CDR3 is TGCGCCAGCAGCTTACAGACAGGGGGATACGAGCAGTACTTC. Based on the CDR3 plus reference TRBV5-1 and TRBJ2-7, the full variable domain is KAGVTQTPRYLIKTRGQQVTLSCSPISGHRSVSWYQQTPGQGLQFLFEYFSETQRNKGNFPGRFSGRQFSNSRSEMNVSTLELGDSALYLCASSLQTGGYEQYFGPGTRLTVT.

This chain joins TRBV30 and TRBJ1-1; D possibly corresponds to TRBD1 (6 bases). Germline V CDR1 and CDR2: GTSNPN, SVGIG (reference sequence). The CDR3 has 15 amino acids. The V and J ends lost 3 bases and 2 bases respectively, with 16 bases between them. The CDR3 nucleotides are TGTGCCTGGAGCCTAAGACAGGTGATAAACACTGAAGCTTTCTTT. Its translation is CAWSLRQVINTEAFF.

The CDR3 here is CASSLQVGYNEQFF. The CDR3 DNA sequence: TGCGCCAGCAGCTTGCAGGTTGGCTACAATGAGCAGTTCTTC. The V call is TRBV5-1, the J call TRBJ2-1; no clear D. V lost 1 base and J 3 bases, leaving 8 bases between the germline ends. Germline V gives CDR1 SGHRS, CDR2 YFSETQ. The CDR3 is made up of 14 amino acids. Full variable domain (rest looked up from reference TRBV5-1 and TRBJ2-1): KAGVTQTPRYLIKTRGQQVTLSCSPISGHRSVSWYQQTPGQGLQFLFEYFSETQRNKGNFPGRFSGRQFSNSRSEMNVSTLELGDSALYLCASSLQVGYNEQFFGPGTRLTVL.

For the CDR3, the DNA is TGTGCCACCAGCCTAGCCTCCGGGTCACGTGGGCAGTTCTTC. It codes for CATSLASGSRGQFF. The J gene is TRBJ2-1, the V gene TRBV15, with D tentatively TRBD2 (5 bases). The CDR3 contains 14 residues. The germline V and J ends were trimmed by 5 bases and 12 bases, with 20 bases remaining between them. The germline V gene has CDR1 LNHNV and CDR2 YYDKDF (reference sequence).

The CDR3 here is CASSNWGQGADTQYF. The CDR3 bases are TGTGCCAGCAGTAATTGGGGACAGGGTGCAGATACGCAGTATTTT. J is TRBJ2-3 and V is TRBV28; 9 nucleotides agree with TRBD1. CDR3 length: 15 residues. The trim removed 5 bases at V and 4 bases at J, leaving 7 bases unmatched. Germline CDR1 and CDR2: MDHEN and SYDVKM.

This clone was seen more than once but under ten times. Other DNA variants within this sample encode the same CDR3. V and J are TRBV30 and TRBJ2-1; D gene unclear. CDR1 and CDR2 from the germline V gene are GTSNPN and SVGIG (reference sequence). V shed 3 bases and J shed 7 bases, with 7 bases lying between them. This CDR3 spans 11 amino acids. The DNA of the CDR3 is TGTGCCTGGAGCGATCCTAATGAGCAGTTCTTC. This gives the protein CAWSDPNEQFF.

This clone was seen a few times. The gene calls are TRBV7-9 and TRBJ2-2, with no clear D. The CDR3 length is 13 residues. From germline, CDR1 is SEHNR and CDR2 FQNEAQ (reference sequence). Trimming removed 5 bases from V and 6 bases from J, with 10 bases in between. Here the CDR3 reads CASSPVPPGELFF. CDR3 nucleotide sequence: TGTGCCAGCAGCCCTGTCCCCCCCGGGGAGCTGTTTTTT.

In DNA, the CDR3 is TGTGCCTGCCCGGGACAGGGAGACTATGGCTACACCTTC. Its translation is CACPGQGDYGYTF. The V call is TRBV30, the J call TRBJ1-2; 9 bases are shared with TRBD1. CDR3 size: 13 residues. The ends lost 6 bases at V and 3 bases at J; junction bases unmatched: 5. Germline V gene data show CDR1 as GTSNPN and CDR2 as SVGIG (reference sequence).

This clone was observed a handful of times. The chain has TRBV9 and TRBJ2-3, with 8 bases matching TRBD2. There are 15 residues in the CDR3. J was trimmed by 6 bases and V by 0 bases; bases with no gene match: 6. Germline CDR1 is SGDLS and CDR2 is YYNGEE. Here the CDR3 DNA reads TGTGCCAGCAGCGTAGGCGGGAGGCCCGGTGATACGCAGTATTTT. Translated, it gives CASSVGGRPGDTQYF.

The chain uses TRBV7-6 and TRBJ1-1; D gene unclear. CDR1 is SGHVS and CDR2 is FNYEAQ in the germline V gene. V was clipped by 4 bases and J by 1 base, with 13 bases between them. The CDR3 is 15 residues long. The CDR3 DNA sequence: TGTGCCAGCAGCTCCCCCGTGGGTCAGAACACTGAAGCTTTCTTT. This gives the protein CASSSPVGQNTEAFF.

The table lists this clone with a few counts. This sequence joins TRBV5-4 and TRBJ2-1; perhaps TRBD1 as D (5 bases). The CDR3 totals 16 residues. Germline CDR1 is SGHNT and CDR2 is YYREEE (reference sequence). Trimming stripped 4 bases from V and 1 base from J, with 15 bases between. Written as DNA, the CDR3 is TGTGCCAGCAGCCCGGGCGCCGCAGGGTCCTACAATGAGCAGTTCTTC. This translates into CASSPGAAGSYNEQFF.

This clone appeared a few times. V and J are TRBV2 and TRBJ1-5; D is undetermined. Germline V gene data show CDR1 as SNHLY and CDR2 as FYNNEI. The length of the CDR3 is 12 residues. V lost 3 bases and J lost 9, with 9 bases in between. In DNA, the CDR3 is TGTGCCAGCAGTGAGGGCGGCGTGCCCCAGCATTTT. As protein: CASSEGGVPQHF.

This clone was observed a handful of times. The rearrangement joins TRBV9 to TRBJ2-7; TRBD2 matches 9 bases. The J segment lost 4 bases and the V segment lost 3 bases, leaving 2 bases of the junction unmatched. CDR1 is SGDLS and CDR2 is YYNGEE in the germline V gene. The CDR3 contains 13 residues. The CDR3 reads CASSAGLAYEQYF. Written as DNA, the CDR3 is TGTGCCAGCAGCGCGGGACTAGCTTACGAGCAGTACTTC.

This clone appeared a few times. The chain carries TRBV7-6 and TRBJ2-1; the D is unclear. V lost 4 bases, J lost 7 bases, and 17 bases lay in between. The CDR3 runs 15 residues. Germline V CDR1 and CDR2: SGHVS, FNYEAQ. The CDR3 sequence is CASSSSGVPRNEQFF. The CDR3 DNA reads TGTGCCAGCAGCTCCAGTGGAGTCCCCCGGAATGAGCAGTTCTTC.

The chain recombines TRBV11-2 with TRBJ2-3, with 14 positions matching TRBD2. This CDR3 comprises 18 residues. Germline CDR1 is SGHAT and CDR2 is FQNNGV. V trimming: 5 bases; J trimming: 5 bases; junction bases outside the gene matches: 12. CDR3 sequence: CASSPRRGLAGVIDTQYF. In nucleotides, the CDR3 is TGTGCCAGCAGCCCTAGACGGGGACTAGCGGGAGTCATAGATACGCAGTATTTT.

The CDR3 DNA is TGCGCCAGCAGCCGTCAACTAGCGGGAGGGCCCGTATACGAGCAGTACTTC. Its protein product is CASSRQLAGGPVYEQYF. This sequence joins TRBV4-3 and TRBJ2-7; 13 bases line up with TRBD2. This CDR3 spans 17 amino acids. From germline, CDR1 is LGHNA and CDR2 YSLEER. With V trimmed by 4 bases and J by 4 bases, 10 bases remained unmatched.

The CDR3 spells CASSVGAKGTNEKLFF. CDR3 in DNA: TGTGCCAGCAGCGTAGGAGCAAAAGGAACTAATGAAAAACTGTTTTTT. The chain couples TRBV9 to TRBJ1-4; D is ambiguous. The CDR3 covers 16 residues. Germline V lookup: CDR1 SGDLS, CDR2 YYNGEE. V lost 0 bases, J lost 1 base, and 10 bases lay in between.

This clone was seen only a few times. This chain links TRBV7-9 with TRBJ1-5, with 8 bases fitting TRBD1. Germline V CDR1 and CDR2: SEHNR, FQNEAQ (reference sequence). V lost 5 bases to trimming and J lost 3 bases; unmatched junction nucleotides: 3. This CDR3 contains 14 residues. Written as DNA, the CDR3 is TGTGCCAGCAGCCGGACAGGGTCCAATCAGCCCCAGCATTTT. Amino acid sequence: CASSRTGSNQPQHF.

The table lists this clone with a few counts. The chain has TRBV4-1 and TRBJ2-7; the D call may be TRBD1 or TRBD2 (6 bases each). The germline gives CDR1 MGHRA, CDR2 YSYEKL. The V end lost 1 base, the J end lost 6 bases, and 16 bases lay between the germline ends. CDR3 length: 15 residues. The CDR3 coding sequence is TGCGCCAGCAGCCAAGCCTCCGGGGGCCGGGGCGAGCAGTACTTC. It specifies CASSQASGGRGEQYF.

The chain links TRBV7-2 to TRBJ2-1; 12 nucleotides match TRBD2. The CDR3 sequence is 17 residues long. CDR1 and CDR2 from the germline V gene are SGHTA and FQGNSA. The V segment lost 5 bases and the J segment 9 bases; nucleotides outside the gene matches: 14. This CDR3 reads CASSTDLAGGAFGEQFF. CDR3 in DNA: TGTGCCAGCAGCACCGACCTAGCGGGAGGGGCGTTTGGTGAGCAGTTCTTC.

The rearrangement links TRBV20-1 to TRBJ2-7, with D uncertain. Germline-derived CDR1 and CDR2 are DFQATT and SNEGSKA (reference sequence). Trimming removed 7 bases at V and 6 bases at J, with 13 bases between. This CDR3 has 11 amino acids. The CDR3 region is CSVGRASEQYF. The CDR3, as DNA: TGCAGTGTGGGTAGGGCAAGCGAGCAGTACTTC.

This clone came up a few times. J is TRBJ2-7 and V is TRBV29-1; 12 nucleotides agree with TRBD2. V gave up 6 bases and J gave up 5 bases; unmatched junction bases: 11. Germline-derived CDR1 and CDR2 are SQVTM and ANQGSEA. The CDR3 has 15 residues. In nucleotides, the CDR3 is TGCAGCGTCCTTCTAGCGGGAGGGCTCTACGACGAGCAGTACTTC. Protein: CSVLLAGGLYDEQYF.

This clone was counted between two and nine times. The chain links TRBV9 to TRBJ1-3; TRBD1 might be the D (5 bases). The germline V and J ends were trimmed by 6 bases and 0 bases, with 10 bases remaining between them. The CDR3 runs to 14 residues. Germline V lookup: CDR1 SGDLS, CDR2 YYNGEE. The CDR3 loop reads CASTLDSSGNTIYF. The DNA of the CDR3 is TGTGCCAGCACCCTAGACAGCTCTGGAAACACCATATATTTT. The variable domain in full, completed from reference TRBV9 and TRBJ1-3, reads DSGVTQTPKHLITATGQRVTLRCSPRSGDLSVYWYQQSLDQGLQFLIQYYNGEERAKGNILERFSAQQFPDLHSELNLSSLELGDSALYFCASTLDSSGNTIYFGEGSWLTVV.

This clone was detected a few times. The rearrangement uses TRBV30 and TRBJ2-2; perhaps TRBD2 as D (6 bases). V was pared by 1 base and J by 7 bases, with 19 bases between. CDR1 and CDR2 from the germline V gene are GTSNPN and SVGIG (reference sequence). The CDR3 is 16 residues long. The CDR3 protein is CAWSEDGGEMVGELFF. The DNA of the CDR3 is TGTGCCTGGAGTGAGGACGGAGGGGAGATGGTCGGGGAGCTGTTTTTT.

The chain recombines TRBV25-1 with TRBJ2-7; 9 bases line up with TRBD1. V lost 4 bases to trimming and J lost 5 bases; unmatched junction nucleotides: 12. Germline V lookup: CDR1 MGHDK, CDR2 SYGVNS. The CDR3 is 16 residues long. In DNA, the CDR3 is TGTGCCAGCAGTGTAGATTGGTACAGGGGGCGTAACGAGCAGTACTTC. Residues: CASSVDWYRGRNEQYF.

The V gene is TRBV6-4, the J gene TRBJ2-1, with D possibly TRBD1 on 6 matching bases. The CDR3 covers 13 residues. Trimming removed 6 bases from V and 7 bases from J, with 13 bases in between. The V gene's germline CDR1 is MRHNA and CDR2 SNTAGT. The CDR3 protein is CASSLGAINEQFF. CDR3 DNA: TGTGCCAGCAGCCTGGGGGCTATTAATGAGCAGTTCTTC.

V is TRBV29-1 and J is TRBJ2-5; D remains ambiguous. The CDR3 consists of 11 residues. V was shortened by 7 bases and J by 4 bases, with 10 bases between the two germline ends. Germline V gene lookup returns CDR1 SQVTM and CDR2 ANQGSEA. Here the CDR3 DNA reads TGCAGCGCCTCCCCAGGAGAGACCCAGTACTTC. Protein product: CSASPGETQYF.

This CDR3 reads CASSPFGQAEKLFF. The CDR3 DNA reads TGTGCCAGCAGTCCCTTCGGGCAGGCTGAAAAACTGTTTTTT. The gene calls are TRBV7-2 and TRBJ1-4; D not resolved. Per the germline V gene, CDR1 is SGHTA and CDR2 is FQGNSA. CDR3 size: 14 residues. The V and J ends lost 6 bases and 7 bases respectively, with 15 bases between them.

CDR3 in amino acids: CASSLDRPREQYF. The CDR3 coding sequence is TGTGCCAGCAGCTTAGACAGACCGAGGGAGCAGTACTTC. This chain connects TRBV7-6 to TRBJ2-7; D unclear. Trimming shortened V by 1 base and J by 7 bases, and 11 bases separated the two germline ends. The germline V gene encodes CDR1 SGHVS and CDR2 FNYEAQ. There are 13 residues in the CDR3.

This clone was detected a few times. Other DNA variants within this sample encode the same CDR3. The chain links TRBV5-1 to TRBJ2-7; D gene unclear. The germline V and J ends were trimmed by 0 bases and 3 bases, with 1 base remaining between them. CDR1 is SGHRS, CDR2 YFSETQ, per germline. The CDR3 is 11 residues long. In DNA, the CDR3 is TGCGCCAGCAGCTTGGGCTACGAGCAGTACTTC. The encoded protein is CASSLGYEQYF.